The 26 T cell receptor beta chains given below trace back to one sample, sequenced in a study of CD4 and CD8 cells across lung adenocarcinoma regions. Each CDR3 protein gets one entry after TCRdb re-called the PCR reads with MiXCR. The sample has roughly 10,000 distinct CDR3 sequences; about 55% are singletons. Source material: CD4+ T cells from the center of a lung tumor. These receptors were taken from a male donor with lung adenocarcinoma. The CD4 and CD8 labels of this study may be unreliable.

Concerning this clonotype itself: The junction departs from germline at one end; a sequencing error may be responsible. V usage is TRBV7-2 and J usage is TRBJ2-4; 8 bases are a match to TRBD2. The CDR3 is made up of 14 amino acids. Germline V gene lookup returns CDR1 SGHTA and CDR2 FQGNSA. CDR3: CARRGGRDQKIQYF. CDR3 sequence (DNA): TGTGCCAGGCGCGGGGGGCGGGACCAAAAGATTCAGTACTTC. Complete variable domain (other parts from reference TRBV7-2 and TRBJ2-4): GAGVSQSPSNKVTEKGKDVELRCDPISGHTALYWYRQSLGQGLEFLIYFQGNSAPDKSGLPSDRFSAERTGGSVSTLTIQRTQQEDSAVYLCARRGGRDQKIQYFGAGTRLSVL.

The V and J genes are TRBV28 and TRBJ2-5, with D unresolved. Trimming left V 10 bases short and J 4 bases short, with 19 bases between. CDR3 length equals 14 residues. Germline-derived CDR1 and CDR2 are MDHEN and SYDVKM. The CDR3 DNA is TGTGCCACCGCCACCCAAAGGGTTTCAGAGACCCAGTACTTC. This translates into CATATQRVSETQYF.

CDR3 bases: TGTGCCAGCAGCTTCGGGACAGGGCAGCAAGAGACCCAGTACTTC. It encodes CASSFGTGQQETQYF. J is TRBJ2-1 and V is TRBV6-1; 9 nucleotides agree with TRBD1. Judging by the DNA end, TRBJ2-5 fits better; the J call may be wrong. The CDR3 consists of 15 residues. The germline V gene encodes CDR1 MNHNS and CDR2 SASEGT.

Comments on this clonotype: Compared with germline, one end of the junction differs, possibly owing to a read error. This chain joins TRBV10-1 and TRBJ2-1, with a tentative D call TRBD2 (6 bases). The assigned J gene may be wrong: the sequence end matches TRBJ2-7 better. The CDR3 totals 13 residues. CDR1 WNHNN and CDR2 SYGVQD come from the germline V gene (reference sequence). This chain's CDR3 is CASIERAHNEQYF. CDR3 DNA sequence: TGCGCCAGCATTGAGCGGGCCCACAATGAGCAGTACTTC.

This clonotype has only a few counts. The chain links TRBV6-5 to TRBJ2-1; TRBD2 agrees at 9 bases. Germline CDR1 is MNHEY and CDR2 is SVGAGI. The V gene end was trimmed by 4 bases and the J gene end by 6 bases; junction bases not matched to a gene: 7. This CDR3 contains 15 residues. DNA of the CDR3: TGTGCCAGCAGTTTTAGCGGGAGAGGGGGCAATGAGCAGTTCTTC. It specifies CASSFSGRGGNEQFF.

CDR3 sequence: CASGFPGEAPTDTQYF. The CDR3 bases are TGTGCCAGCGGATTCCCAGGGGAGGCGCCCACAGATACGCAGTATTTT. This chain joins TRBV11-1 and TRBJ2-3; possibly TRBD1 or TRBD2 for D (6 bases each). CDR3 size: 16 residues. Trimming stripped 8 bases from V and 2 bases from J, with 20 bases between. The germline V gene has CDR1 SGHAT and CDR2 FQDESV (reference sequence).

To note about this clonotype: In this CDR3 the conserved last residue, phenylalanine or tryptophan, is missing, so a read error is likely. The rearrangement links TRBV24-1 to TRBJ2-5, with 7 bases aligning to TRBD1. The DNA end is more similar to TRBJ2-1, so the J call may be wrong. Germline assignment: CDR1 KGHDR and CDR2 SFDVKD. CDR3 length: 16 residues. The CDR3 here is CATSDPAGTVQETQFL. In DNA form, the CDR3 reads TGTGCCACCAGCGACCCCGCCGGGACAGTACAAGAGACCCAGTTCTTG.

CDR3 sequence reads: CASKGLAGGNTGELFF. CDR3 in DNA: TGTGCCAGCAAAGGACTAGCGGGGGGTAACACCGGGGAGCTGTTTTTT. J is TRBJ2-2 and V is TRBV6-1; 14 bases map to TRBD2. CDR1 is MNHNS, CDR2 SASEGT, per germline. The CDR3 runs to 16 residues. The V and J ends lost 7 bases and 2 bases, in that order; junction bases with no gene match: 3.

Ten or more counts support this clonotype. The rearrangement joins TRBV6-1 to TRBJ1-2; 9 bases align to TRBD1. The CDR3 has 16 residues. Trimming took 5 bases from V and 8 from J; bases not matched to a gene: 15. CDR1 and CDR2 from the germline V gene are MNHNS and SASEGT. CDR3 protein: CASSPLPGQGSIGYTF. In DNA, the CDR3 is TGTGCCAGCAGTCCTCTTCCGGGACAGGGTTCGATCGGCTACACCTTC.

This clonotype was seen more than once but under ten times. J is TRBJ2-3 and V is TRBV20-1; D remains ambiguous. With 4 bases removed from V and 0 bases from J, the gap between germline ends came to 11 bases. The germline V gene has CDR1 DFQATT and CDR2 SNEGSKA (reference sequence). The CDR3 runs to 14 residues. The CDR3 bases are TGCAGTGCTATTCTATTAGCTAGCACAGATACGCAGTATTTT. Its protein is CSAILLASTDTQYF.

The V call is TRBV3-1, the J call TRBJ2-2; 15 nucleotides match TRBD2. Germline-derived CDR1 and CDR2 are LGHDT and YNNKEL (reference sequence). The V and J ends lost 5 bases and 2 bases, in that order; junction bases with no gene match: 9. CDR3 length: 19 residues. CDR3 loop: CASSWFGLAGGTNTGELFF. In DNA form, the CDR3 reads TGTGCCAGCAGCTGGTTCGGACTAGCGGGAGGGACCAACACCGGGGAGCTGTTTTTT.

The chain is built from TRBV6-1 and TRBJ2-5; no reliable D call. V was shortened by 5 bases and J by 4 bases, with 14 bases between the two germline ends. The germline V gene has CDR1 MNHNS and CDR2 SASEGT. The CDR3 spans 14 residues. As DNA, the CDR3 is TGTGCCAGCAGTCCGGGCTTGCCTCCAGAGACCCAGTACTTC. It translates to CASSPGLPPETQYF.

This clonotype was seen repeatedly, ten times or more. The chain combines TRBV6-1 with TRBJ1-1; possibly TRBD1 for D (6 bases). The CDR3 totals 14 residues. Germline assignment: CDR1 MNHNS and CDR2 SASEGT. With 8 bases removed from V and 11 bases from J, the gap between germline ends came to 24 bases. The chain's CDR3 is CASGGPAAGGRAFF. In DNA, the CDR3 is TGTGCCAGCGGGGGCCCGGCGGCGGGAGGGAGGGCTTTCTTT.

The chain uses TRBV10-3 and TRBJ2-5, with 8 bases identical to TRBD2. V trimming: 11 bases; J trimming: 2 bases; junction bases outside the gene matches: 13. Germline V gene data show CDR1 as ENHRY and CDR2 as SYGVKD. This CDR3 contains 15 residues. CDR3: CAGGERGGGQETQYF. The CDR3 DNA follows: TGTGCCGGGGGTGAGAGGGGCGGGGGGCAAGAGACCCAGTACTTC.

By frequency in the sample, this clonotype is medium-sized. This chain joins TRBV6-2 or TRBV6-3 and TRBJ2-3; 13 nucleotides match TRBD2. CDR3 length: 13 residues. Germline V gene sequence: CDR1 MNHEY, CDR2 SVGEGT. Trimming took 8 bases from V and 9 from J; bases not matched to a gene: 5. CDR3 loop: CASGGTSGTTQYF. The CDR3 nucleotides are TGTGCCAGCGGTGGGACTAGCGGGACCACGCAGTATTTT.

The rearrangement joins TRBV10-1 to TRBJ2-3; 8 nucleotides line up with TRBD1. CDR3 size: 15 residues. V was pared by 3 bases and J by 4 bases, with 6 bases of the junction left unmatched. CDR1 is WNHNN and CDR2 is SYGVQD in the germline V gene (reference sequence). The CDR3 reads CASSDGDRGPDTQYF. The CDR3 coding sequence is TGCGCCAGCAGTGACGGAGACAGGGGACCAGATACGCAGTATTTT.

The chain recombines TRBV6-1 with TRBJ2-3; weak D call: TRBD2 (6 bases). The CDR3 sequence is 15 residues long. V lost 6 bases, J lost 1 base, and 14 bases lay in between. CDR1 and CDR2 (germline): MNHNS, SASEGT. The CDR3: CASSSNGRGTDTQYF. In DNA form, the CDR3 reads TGTGCCAGCAGCTCGAACGGGAGAGGCACAGATACGCAGTATTTT.

Concerning this clonotype: The junction and the germline gene differ at one end; a read error may be behind it. The chain carries TRBV7-2 and TRBJ2-5; possibly TRBD1 or TRBD2 for D (6 bases each). The germline V gene has CDR1 SGHTA and CDR2 FQGNSA. The CDR3 runs to 15 residues. CDR3 DNA sequence: TGTGCCAGCAGCACGGGGGCTACTATAGCCAACGCCCTGTCTTTC. Translation: CASSTGATIANALSF.

About this clonotype itself: The conserved closing phenylalanine or tryptophan is absent in this CDR3, likely reflecting a read error. It is unclear where the CDR3 begins or ends on the DNA, so no DNA is shown, and the CDR3 is as TCRdb lists it. The gene calls are TRBV7-2 and TRBJ2-3; no DNA check was done on the table's D call, TRBD2. The CDR3 length equals 10 residues, ends included. Germline V gene data show CDR1 as SGHTA and CDR2 as FQGNSA. The CDR3 protein is CASSLGGTLG.

The chain couples TRBV6-1 to TRBJ2-1; tentative D call: TRBD2 (7 bases). TRBJ2-5 explains the end of the DNA better; the J call may be wrong. Germline V gives CDR1 MNHNS, CDR2 SASEGT. The CDR3 has 17 amino acids. CDR3 loop: CASSEGGGGRDQETQYF. CDR3 bases: TGTGCCAGCAGTGAGGGGGGGGGGGGCCGGGACCAAGAGACCCAGTACTTC.

By sample fraction, this clonotype is large. This rearrangement joins TRBV6-6 to TRBJ2-3; the D gene could be TRBD1 or TRBD2 (5 bases each). This CDR3 is 13 amino acids long. CDR1 MNHNY and CDR2 SVGAGI come from the germline V gene (reference sequence). V was cut by 7 bases and J by 6 bases, with 14 bases left in between. CDR3 sequence: CASTGLARDTQYF. The CDR3 DNA follows: TGTGCCAGCACGGGGCTAGCAAGGGATACGCAGTATTTT.

In this sample, this clonotype is medium-sized. CDR3 nucleotide sequence: TGTGCCAGCAGTGAACAGGGCATAGGCTACACCTTC. It codes for CASSEQGIGYTF. This chain joins TRBV6-1 and TRBJ1-2, with D possibly being TRBD1 (5 bases). Germline V lookup: CDR1 MNHNS, CDR2 SASEGT. The CDR3 has 12 residues. With 2 bases removed from V and 8 bases from J, the gap between germline ends came to 9 bases.

This chain connects TRBV4-3 to TRBJ2-3, with unresolved D. The CDR3 is 13 residues long. Germline lookup yields CDR1 LGHNA and CDR2 YSLEER. Trimming removed 4 bases at V and 4 bases at J, with 9 bases between. The CDR3 bases are TGCGCCAGCAGCCCATTAGTCGCAGATACGCAGTATTTT. Translated, it gives CASSPLVADTQYF.

The V and J genes are TRBV27 and TRBJ1-2, with a tentative D call TRBD1 (6 bases). The V gene lost 6 bases and the J gene lost 5 bases, with 10 bases spanning the gap. The CDR3 runs 12 residues. Germline CDR1 is MNHEY and CDR2 is SMNVEV (reference sequence). CDR3 sequence (DNA): TGTGCCAGCAGACAGGGAGAGTATGGCTACACCTTC. It translates to CASRQGEYGYTF.

This clonotype is medium-sized in the sample. The chain has TRBV6-4 and TRBJ2-3, with 10 bases identical to TRBD2. The length of the CDR3 is 16 residues. CDR1 is MRHNA and CDR2 is SNTAGT in the germline V gene. Trimming removed 0 bases from V and 0 bases from J; junction bases left unmatched: 0. This CDR3 is CASSDSTSGSTDTQYF. CDR3 in DNA: TGTGCCAGCAGTGACTCGACTAGCGGGAGCACAGATACGCAGTATTTT.

By frequency in the sample, this clonotype is large. The gene calls are TRBV6-5 and TRBJ2-1; 10 positions match TRBD2. The germline CDR1 and CDR2 sequences are MNHEY and SVGAGI. This CDR3 spans 15 amino acids. Trimming took 6 bases from V and 4 from J; bases not matched to a gene: 6. The CDR3 loop reads CASSPASGGYNEQFF. DNA of the CDR3: TGTGCCAGCAGCCCGGCTAGCGGGGGTTACAATGAGCAGTTCTTC.